A selection of T cell receptor beta chains follows, all from one sample in a study of human thymus T cells. Assay used: immunoSEQ multiplex PCR; TCRdb lists only in-frame clones, some missing. Here the sample spans roughly 54,000 clones, 94% being singletons. Sequenced material: blood. These receptors all stem from a boy younger than two with a congenital heart defect but otherwise immunologically healthy. The CDR3 runs from the conserved cysteine through the conserved F or W. Fields, in order: J gene, V gene, clone size, D gene, CDR3 DNA, CDR3 protein. D genes are given only for firm matches. Clone size is not always given. Where it is, it says once, few, many or a class for expanded clones.

TRBJ2-3	TRBV10-3	NA	NA	TGTGCCATCAGTGGCCCTAGTTCTGGCACAGATACGCAGTATTTT	CAISGPSSGTDTQYF
TRBJ2-2	TRBV19	NA	NA	TGTGCCAGTAGCTGGGGGGGCCCGGGGACCGGGGAGCTGTTTTTT	CASSWGGPGTGELFF
TRBJ2-1	TRBV19	NA	TRBD2	TGTGCCAGTAGGGCCCAAGGGTTGGGAGGGGTGTTCTTC	CASRAQGLGGVFF
TRBJ2-5	TRBV28	NA	TRBD2	TGTGCCAGCAGTTTCCGACTAGCGGGAGTTAAAGAGACCCAGTACTTC	CASSFRLAGVKETQYF
TRBJ2-1	TRBV5-1	once	TRBD1	TGCGCCAGCAGCTTGTTGGGACAGGGCTACAATGAGCAGTTCTTC	CASSLLGQGYNEQFF
TRBJ2-1	TRBV4-3	once	TRBD2	TGCGCCAGCAGCCAAGGGTGGCTAGCGGGGGTCGGGCAGTTCTTC	CASSQGWLAGVGQFF
TRBJ1-2	TRBV6-6	NA	NA	TGTGCCAGCAGTTACGGAGCGACCGATGGCTACACCTTC	CASSYGATDGYTF
TRBJ2-5	TRBV19	once	NA	TGTGCCAGTAGTAAAAAAGAGACCCAGTACTTC	CASSKKETQYF
TRBJ1-1	TRBV7-9	NA	NA	TGTGCCAGCAGCTTAGCACAGGGGAACACTGAAGCTTTCTTT	CASSLAQGNTEAFF
TRBJ2-2	TRBV4-1	NA	TRBD2	TGCGCCAGCAGCCCGGGACTAGCGGCTAACACCGGGGAGCTGTTTTTT	CASSPGLAANTGELFF
TRBJ1-2	TRBV28	NA	NA	TGTGCCAGCAACGGCTTCTATGGCTACACCTTC	CASNGFYGYTF
TRBJ2-7	TRBV29-1	NA	NA	TGCAGCGTCTGGGGGATCTCCTACGAGCAGTACTTC	CSVWGISYEQYF